This TCR beta chain originates from a study of graft-versus-host responses after intestinal transplantation. General study findings and limits: Among recipient marrow samples, GvH clones were found; some appeared first in ileum or blood.

To note about this clone: Its matching antigen is unknown.

Repertoires were generated with immunoSEQ multiplex PCR, while TCRdb's copy carries only in-frame clones and drops some. The sample includes roughly 81,000 clones, 80% to 85% of them seen just once. The source was unstimulated CD4+ T cells sorted from spleen or lymph node cells, collected before intestinal transplant. The sequence came from a human donor who received an intestinal transplant.

The CDR3 DNA reads TGTGCCAGCAGCTCTATCCGACAGGGGGCTGGCGCTTTCTTT. Its protein product is CASSSIRQGAGAFF. The V and J genes are TRBV11-2 and TRBJ1-1; 10 nucleotides match TRBD1. Germline V lookup: CDR1 SGHAT, CDR2 FQNNGV. CDR3 length: 14 residues. The ends lost 4 bases at V and 11 bases at J; junction bases unmatched: 10.